The present entry profiles one TCR beta chain with its context. Its antigen is still unknown. Sequencing was performed with immunoSEQ multiplex PCR; in TCRdb, only in-frame clones are kept and a portion is missing. The profile covers around 97,000 clones, with about 93% appearing a single time and 1% to 1.5% taken by the ten largest. The sample comes from a study of siplizumab effects on memory and regulatory T cells. Study-wide points: Proliferating Tregs from siplizumab cultures lacked functional confirmation of suppression. In the presence of siplizumab, alloreactive sequences traceable to unstimulated CD4+ memory cells were significantly reduced. Naive T cells were seemingly more diverse than memory cells, and major contributions to the alloresponse seemed to be made by them. To unstimulated subsets, only a minor fraction of alloreactive clones could be mapped.

Deletions cut 5 bases from V and 2 bases from J, with 9 bases between. CDR1 and CDR2 from the germline V gene are SGHAT and FQNNGV. CDR3 length: 13 residues. This clonotype originated in a human donor in good health. The sequencing sample was made of non-Treg CD4+ T cells sorted from blood. The chain uses TRBV11-2 and TRBJ1-2, with D hard to call. CDR3 in DNA: TGTGCCAGCAGCCCGGGAATCAACTATGGCTACACCTTC. Translating gives CASSPGINYGYTF.